This T cell receptor (beta chain) was recovered during a study of shared clonotypes between healthy human individuals. Sequenced by immunoSEQ multiplex PCR; TCRdb stores in-frame clones only, minus some. The sample carries 2 million to 2.5 million clones, just under 95% recorded once. V lost 4 bases to trimming and J lost 5 bases, with 12 bases between them. Germline V gene lookup returns CDR1 SGHDT and CDR2 YYEEEE. The CDR3 length is 13 residues. CD45RO-negative, CCR7-positively selected cells formed the naive CD8 fraction, excluding terminally differentiated effector memory CD45RA+ cells. Sequencing used naive CD8+ T cells sorted from blood. The sequence came from a young man in good health. This chain connects TRBV5-6 to TRBJ1-1; D gene ambiguous. The CDR3 reads CASSPVSDTEAFF. CDR3 nucleotides: TGTGCCAGCAGCCCGGTATCGGATACTGAAGCTTTCTTT.